The 9 T cell receptor beta chains reported below all come from one sample, sequenced in a study of blood T cells in healthy people across ages. With a J-beta primer mix and a sample-barcoded 5' primer, a second PCR ran 7 to 11 cycles. MiXCR was run by TCRdb on the 5' RACE reads, yielding one entry per CDR3 protein. Here the sample spans 700,000 to 1,000,000 distinct CDR3 sequences, around 43% being singletons. The sequencing sample was made of blood. The receptor set was obtained from a man aged 60 to 69 in good health.

The J gene is TRBJ2-1, the V gene TRBV5-6; D ambiguous. The CDR3 length is 16 residues. Trimming removed 6 bases from V and 0 bases from J, with 16 bases in between. CDR1 SGHDT and CDR2 YYEEEE come from the germline V gene. CDR3 bases: TGTGCCAGCAACTCTGGAGTGCTAGGCTCCTACAATGAGCAGTTCTTC. Translated: CASNSGVLGSYNEQFF.

The CDR3 reads CSVATGGGNSPLHF. The CDR3 DNA reads TGCAGCGTCGCCACAGGGGGCGGTAATTCACCCCTCCACTTT. The chain recombines TRBV29-1 with TRBJ1-6; 9 bases map to TRBD1. Per germline, CDR1 SQVTM and CDR2 ANQGSEA. J was trimmed by 6 bases and V by 6 bases; bases with no gene match: 6. The CDR3 consists of 14 residues.

This clonotype turned up a few times. The V and J genes are TRBV7-9 and TRBJ2-5; D is perhaps TRBD2 (6 bases). Trimming removed 3 bases at V and 2 bases at J, with 13 bases between. There are 15 residues in the CDR3. Germline V gives CDR1 SEHNR, CDR2 FQNEAQ (reference sequence). The CDR3 loop is CASSFQGLGQETQYF. The CDR3 nucleotides are TGTGCCAGCAGCTTTCAGGGACTGGGGCAAGAGACCCAGTACTTC.

This clonotype was counted only a few times. The V call is TRBV3-1, the J call TRBJ2-3; 8 bases map to TRBD1. The V segment lost 4 bases and the J segment 1 base; nucleotides outside the gene matches: 7. Germline V gene lookup returns CDR1 LGHDT and CDR2 YNNKEL (reference sequence). The CDR3 contains 16 residues. Written as DNA, the CDR3 is TGTGCCAGCAGCCGGACAGGGCCCGTCGGCACAGATACGCAGTATTTT. It specifies CASSRTGPVGTDTQYF.

This clonotype has only a few counts. The gene calls are TRBV6-2 or TRBV6-3 and TRBJ2-7; 8 bases fit TRBD1. Germline CDR1 reads MNHEY; CDR2 reads SVGEGT. The CDR3 loop spans 13 amino acids. The trim removed 4 bases at V and 3 bases at J, leaving 2 bases unmatched. The DNA for the CDR3 is TGTGCCAGCAGTTGGGACAGGAACTACGAGCAGTACTTC. Translation: CASSWDRNYEQYF.

This clonotype was picked up a small number of times. This sequence joins TRBV27 and TRBJ1-6; 9 bases are shared with TRBD1. Germline CDR1 is MNHEY and CDR2 is SMNVEV (reference sequence). V lost 10 bases, J lost 8 bases, and 6 bases stayed unmatched. This CDR3 has 13 amino acids. CDR3 DNA sequence: TGTGCCACACAGGGGGCTCTTGATTCACCCCTCCACTTT. Translation: CATQGALDSPLHF.

This clonotype occurred many times. The chain has TRBV6-2 or TRBV6-3 and TRBJ1-2, with D uncertain. CDR1 MNHEY and CDR2 SVGEGT come from the germline V gene. The CDR3 covers 12 residues. V was pared by 0 bases and J by 8 bases, with 7 bases between. The CDR3 nucleotides are TGTGCCAGCAGTTACTCTCGTCTGGGCTACACCTTC. As protein: CASSYSRLGYTF.

V and J are TRBV27 and TRBJ1-2, with TRBD1 matching over 10 bases. Germline loops: CDR1 MNHEY, CDR2 SMNVEV (reference sequence). The CDR3 covers 15 residues. Unmatched junction bases numbered 8, after V lost 2 bases and J lost 8 bases. As DNA, the CDR3 is TGTGCCAGCAGTTTACTTTTCGGGACAGGGGAAGGCTACACCTTC. This sequence encodes CASSLLFGTGEGYTF.

This clonotype was observed a few times. This chain links TRBV15 with TRBJ1-5; possibly TRBD1 for D (6 bases). V lost 1 base and J lost 0, with 13 bases in between. Germline loops: CDR1 LNHNV, CDR2 YYDKDF (reference sequence). The CDR3 is made up of 17 amino acids. CDR3 in amino acids: CATSRVRGGYSNQPQHF. Written as DNA, the CDR3 is TGTGCCACCAGCAGAGTCAGGGGTGGTTATAGCAATCAGCCCCAGCATTTT. The whole variable domain, filled in from reference TRBV15 and TRBJ1-5, reads DAMVIQNPRYQVTQFGKPVTLSCSQTLNHNVMYWYQQKSSQAPKLLFHYYDKDFNNEADTPDNFQSRRPNTSFCFLDIRSPGLGDTAMYLCATSRVRGGYSNQPQHFGDGTRLSIL.